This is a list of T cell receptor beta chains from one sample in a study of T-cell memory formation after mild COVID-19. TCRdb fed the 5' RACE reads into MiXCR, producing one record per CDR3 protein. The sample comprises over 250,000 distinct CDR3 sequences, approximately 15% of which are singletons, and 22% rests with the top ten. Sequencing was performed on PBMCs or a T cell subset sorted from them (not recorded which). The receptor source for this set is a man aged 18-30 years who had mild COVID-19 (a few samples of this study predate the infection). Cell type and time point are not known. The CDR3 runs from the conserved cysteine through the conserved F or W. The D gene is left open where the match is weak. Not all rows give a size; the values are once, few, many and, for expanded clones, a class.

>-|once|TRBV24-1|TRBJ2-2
CATSDPGQSGGELFF
TGTGCCACCAGTGATCCAGGGCAATCGGGCGGGGAGCTGTTTTTT
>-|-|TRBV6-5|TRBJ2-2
CASTLGIWTGELFF
TGTGCCAGCACTCTAGGGATTTGGACCGGGGAGCTGTTTTTT
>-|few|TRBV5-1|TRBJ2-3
CASSLAGQGITDTQYF
TGCGCCAGCAGCTTGGCCGGGCAGGGAATAACAGATACGCAGTATTTT
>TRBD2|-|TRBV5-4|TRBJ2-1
CASSETSGGYNEQFF
TGTGCCAGCAGCGAGACTAGCGGGGGGTACAATGAGCAGTTCTTC
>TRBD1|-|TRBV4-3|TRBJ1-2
CASSPGQSRYGYTF
TGCGCCAGCAGCCCGGGACAGAGCCGCTATGGCTACACCTTC
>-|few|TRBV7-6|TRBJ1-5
CASSPGQVNQPQHF
TGTGCCAGCAGCCCAGGACAAGTCAATCAGCCCCAGCATTTT
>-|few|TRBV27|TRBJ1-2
CASSFGALRGYTF
TGTGCCAGCAGTTTTGGGGCTTTAAGGGGCTACACCTTC
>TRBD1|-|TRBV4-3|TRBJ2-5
CASSQRDRPQETQYF
TGCGCCAGCAGCCAAAGGGACAGGCCGCAAGAGACCCAGTACTTC
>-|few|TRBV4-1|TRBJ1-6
CASSQVRAVNSPLHF
TGCGCCAGCAGCCAAGTCAGGGCCGTAAATTCACCCCTCCACTTT
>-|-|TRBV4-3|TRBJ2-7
CASSQGVGDEQYF
TGCGCCAGCAGCCAGGGTGTGGGGGACGAGCAGTACTTC
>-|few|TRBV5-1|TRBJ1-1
CASSLWGGIVNTEAFF
TGCGCCAGCAGCTTGTGGGGCGGAATAGTGAACACTGAAGCTTTCTTT
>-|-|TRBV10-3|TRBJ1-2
CAILGSVGPFGYTF
TGTGCCATCCTTGGGTCCGTAGGGCCGTTTGGCTACACCTTC